This section outlines one T cell receptor (beta chain) sequence together with its context. The CDR3 is 13 residues long. Deletions cut 2 bases from V and 1 base from J, with 2 bases between. CDR1 is ENHRY and CDR2 is SYGVKD in the germline V gene. This entry belongs to a study of OX40 agonist ivuxolimab in advanced cancers. Data came from immunoSEQ multiplex PCR; TCRdb stores just in-frame clones and leaves some out. The sample yields 72,000 or so clones, about 86% seen once. The source material was CD4+ or CD8+ T cells sorted from blood, sampled in a trial of the OX40 agonist ivuxolimab. The chain recombines TRBV10-3 with TRBJ2-2; no clear D gene. This sequence originates from an adult with an advanced solid tumor such as melanoma, head and neck, liver or kidney cancer. The CDR3, as DNA: TGTGCCATCAGTGAGGGGAACACCGGGGAGCTGTTTTTT. It encodes CAISEGNTGELFF.